Listed here are 26 T cell receptor beta chains from one sample, sequenced in a study of cytomegalovirus exposure and HLA in healthy donors. Primers: 60 Vbeta forward and 13 Jbeta reverse. Only in-frame clones appear in the TCRdb table, and some are missing; sequencing was by immunoSEQ multiplex PCR. This table has approximately 150,000 clones, 75% to 80% appearing once. The source material was PBMCs. Receptors were obtained from a man aged 35-49 years in good health and CMV-seropositive.

The rearrangement uses TRBV5-1 and TRBJ1-1; no reliable D call. The CDR3 has 16 amino acids. Germline CDR1 SGHRS, CDR2 YFSETQ. V lost 4 bases and J 1 base, leaving 17 bases between the germline ends. The CDR3 region is CASSPPDGLENTEAFF. The CDR3 DNA is TGCGCCAGCAGCCCCCCCGACGGACTGGAGAACACTGAAGCTTTCTTT.

The rearrangement uses TRBV28 and TRBJ2-2; D is unclear. The CDR3 length is 13 residues. V was trimmed by 5 bases and J by 4 bases, leaving 8 bases between them. Per the germline V gene, CDR1 is MDHEN and CDR2 is SYDVKM. The CDR3 bases are TGTGCCAGCAGTACTTATAGCACCGGGGAGCTGTTTTTT. Its protein product is CASSTYSTGELFF.

The genes are TRBV5-4 and TRBJ2-3, with 7 bases identical to TRBD2. J gave up 1 base and V 3 bases, and 2 bases lay outside the gene matches. This CDR3 has 14 residues. Per germline, CDR1 SGHNT and CDR2 YYREEE (reference sequence). CDR3 sequence (DNA): TGTGCCAGCAGCTGGCTAGCGGGCACAGATACGCAGTATTTT. Amino acid sequence: CASSWLAGTDTQYF.

This clone has at least ten counts. This rearrangement joins TRBV5-6 to TRBJ2-7, with 7 bases matching TRBD2. The CDR3 covers 14 residues. V dropped 4 bases and J dropped 4; count of bases not matched to a gene: 8. The germline V gene encodes CDR1 SGHDT and CDR2 YYEEEE. CDR3 residues: CASSGEGGEYEQYF. CDR3 sequence (DNA): TGTGCCAGCAGCGGGGAGGGCGGGGAATACGAGCAGTACTTC. The whole variable domain, filled in from reference TRBV5-6 and TRBJ2-7, reads DAGVTQSPTHLIKTRGQQVTLRCSPKSGHDTVSWYQQALGQGPQFIFQYYEEEERQRGNFPDRFSGHQFPNYSSELNVNALLLGDSALYLCASSGEGGEYEQYFGPGTRLTVT.

The rearrangement joins TRBV27 to TRBJ1-2; possibly TRBD1 for D (6 bases). The germline CDR1 and CDR2 sequences are MNHEY and SMNVEV (reference sequence). This CDR3 is built from 13 residues. Trimming removed 2 bases at V and 3 bases at J, with 7 bases between. CDR3 DNA sequence: TGTGCCAGCAGTTTAAAGGGGGACTATGGCTACACCTTC. Amino acid sequence: CASSLKGDYGYTF.

The chain joins TRBV6-1 to TRBJ2-2; TRBD1 agrees at 10 bases. The CDR3 covers 14 residues. Losses at the gene ends were 6 bases for V and 8 bases for J; bases not matched to a gene: 6. The germline V gene encodes CDR1 MNHNS and CDR2 SASEGT. In DNA, the CDR3 is TGTGCCAGCAGGCTGACAGGGGGCGCGGGGGAGCTGTTTTTT. Amino acids: CASRLTGGAGELFF.

This rearrangement joins TRBV5-1 to TRBJ2-3, with D unresolved. From germline, CDR1 is SGHRS and CDR2 YFSETQ. The CDR3 has 14 amino acids. V was cut by 3 bases and J by 0 bases, with 8 bases left in between. CDR3 in amino acids: CASSSLQSTDTQYF. The CDR3 coding sequence is TGCGCCAGCAGCTCCTTACAGAGCACAGATACGCAGTATTTT.

In this sample, this clone turned up a few times. This chain joins TRBV5-1 and TRBJ1-1, with TRBD1 matching over 8 bases. Germline V gene data show CDR1 as SGHRS and CDR2 as YFSETQ. The V segment lost 3 bases and the J segment 8 bases; nucleotides outside the gene matches: 6. The CDR3 runs to 13 residues. The CDR3 reads CASSSLGQGEAFF. CDR3 nucleotides: TGCGCCAGCAGCTCCCTAGGACAGGGCGAAGCTTTCTTT.

This clone was observed a few times. CDR3 sequence (DNA): TGTGCCAGCTCACCAGGCAGGGGTTATGGCTACACCTTC. Translated, it gives CASSPGRGYGYTF. This chain joins TRBV18 and TRBJ1-2, with D tentatively TRBD1 (6 bases). The CDR3 has 13 amino acids. The germline gives CDR1 KGHSH, CDR2 LQKENI. The V and J ends lost 2 bases and 5 bases respectively, with 9 bases between them.

DNA for the CDR3: TGTGCCAGCAGCCAAGTGGGACAGGCCCCCTACGAGCAGTACTTC. Translated: CASSQVGQAPYEQYF. V is TRBV4-2 and J is TRBJ2-5, with 8 bases lining up with TRBD1. The last part of the DNA fits TRBJ2-7 better; the J call may be wrong. The germline gives CDR1 LGHNA, CDR2 YNFKEQ. The CDR3 runs 15 residues.

The genes are TRBV27 and TRBJ1-1; D gene ambiguous. The V and J ends lost 7 bases and 3 bases respectively, with 15 bases between them. In germline, CDR1 is MNHEY, CDR2 SMNVEV (reference sequence). This CDR3 is 14 amino acids long. The CDR3 sequence: CASTRGRGDTEAFF. The CDR3 DNA is TGTGCCAGCACTCGCGGTCGGGGTGACACTGAAGCTTTCTTT.

The chain uses TRBV5-1 and TRBJ2-1; TRBD2 matches 10 bases. J was trimmed by 10 bases and V by 3 bases; bases with no gene match: 13. The germline gives CDR1 SGHRS, CDR2 YFSETQ. The CDR3 sequence is 16 residues long. This chain's CDR3 is CASSWELAGDRGEQFF. In DNA form, the CDR3 reads TGCGCCAGCAGCTGGGAGCTAGCGGGAGACCGAGGGGAGCAGTTCTTC.

This clone was picked up a small number of times. The chain uses TRBV6-6 and TRBJ2-3; TRBD2 agrees at 8 bases. This CDR3 has 13 amino acids. Looked up from germline, CDR1 is MNHNY and CDR2 is SVGAGI (reference sequence). V lost 5 bases and J lost 4; bases outside the gene matches: 2. CDR3 in DNA: TGTGCCAGCAGTAGCGGGAGCCCAGATACGCAGTATTTT. Its translation is CASSSGSPDTQYF.

A note on this clone: This same CDR3 is encoded by further DNA sequences in the sample. The gene calls are TRBV19 and TRBJ2-1; D gene ambiguous. V shed 3 bases and J shed 3 bases, with 9 bases lying between them. The V gene's germline CDR1 is LNHDA and CDR2 SQIVND (reference sequence). The CDR3 is made up of 14 amino acids. CDR3: CASSIGGDYNEQFF. The CDR3, as DNA: TGTGCCAGTAGTATTGGCGGAGACTACAATGAGCAGTTCTTC.

The rearrangement joins TRBV5-8 to TRBJ1-5; D unresolved. The CDR3 totals 16 residues. CDR1 is SGHTS, CDR2 YDEGEE, per germline. Trimming left V 1 base short and J 3 bases short, with 14 bases between. CDR3: CASSLSARRPNQPQHF. CDR3 DNA: TGTGCCAGCAGCTTGAGTGCCCGGCGGCCCAATCAGCCCCAGCATTTT.

A few counts support this clone. This chain joins TRBV6-6 and TRBJ2-3; D perhaps matches TRBD2 (5 bases). V gave up 6 bases and J gave up 1 base, with 14 bases separating them. The germline V gene has CDR1 MNHNY and CDR2 SVGAGI (reference sequence). This CDR3 region has 15 residues. This chain's CDR3 is CASRGLLVGTDTQYF. The CDR3 DNA is TGTGCCAGCAGAGGACTCCTCGTTGGCACAGATACGCAGTATTTT.

This clone was counted only a few times. This chain joins TRBV19 and TRBJ1-4, with D perhaps TRBD1 (6 bases). The germline V gene encodes CDR1 LNHDA and CDR2 SQIVND (reference sequence). This CDR3 is built from 14 residues. Trimming left V 7 bases short and J 6 bases short, with 15 bases between. CDR3: CASTVTGGYEKLFF. CDR3 sequence (DNA): TGTGCCAGTACCGTGACAGGAGGTTATGAAAAACTGTTTTTT.

The chain has TRBV19 and TRBJ2-5; D is uncertain. V gave up 4 bases and J gave up 8 bases, with 8 bases separating them. Germline-derived CDR1 and CDR2 are LNHDA and SQIVND (reference sequence). The CDR3 consists of 11 residues. The CDR3 sequence: CASSTRGTQYF. The CDR3 DNA reads as TGTGCCAGTAGTACTCGTGGCACCCAGTACTTC.

The chain joins TRBV6-1 to TRBJ1-4, with D tentatively TRBD1 (5 bases). Germline CDR1 MNHNS, CDR2 SASEGT. The CDR3 extends over 15 amino acids. V shed 6 bases and J shed 8 bases, with 19 bases lying between them. This CDR3 is CASRDETLGGEKLFF. CDR3 bases: TGTGCCAGCAGGGACGAGACCCTGGGGGGGGAAAAACTGTTTTTT.

This clone was detected a few times. The chain joins TRBV15 to TRBJ2-1; maybe TRBD2 (5 bases). V lost 2 bases to trimming and J lost 2 bases, with 19 bases between them. Per germline, CDR1 LNHNV and CDR2 YYDKDF (reference sequence). The CDR3 covers 18 residues. This chain's CDR3 is CATSRSALRVHAYNEQFF. In DNA form, the CDR3 reads TGTGCCACCAGCAGATCAGCCTTGAGGGTCCACGCCTACAATGAGCAGTTCTTC.

V is TRBV27 and J is TRBJ2-2, with a weak D call TRBD2 (5 bases). V was cut by 3 bases and J by 3 bases, with 8 bases left in between. The CDR3 is 14 residues long. The V gene's germline CDR1 is MNHEY and CDR2 SMNVEV (reference sequence). The CDR3 bases are TGTGCCAGCAGTTTCGGGGATCACACCGGGGAGCTGTTTTTT. Its translation: CASSFGDHTGELFF.

This clone appeared once. The V gene is TRBV5-1, the J gene TRBJ2-1; D possibly corresponds to TRBD2 (5 bases). Germline V gene lookup returns CDR1 SGHRS and CDR2 YFSETQ. V lost 0 bases and J lost 5, with 12 bases in between. This CDR3 contains 15 residues. CDR3 sequence (DNA): TGCGCCAGCAGCTTGGGGCCAGGAGGAAACAATGAGCAGTTCTTC. Translating gives CASSLGPGGNNEQFF.

On this clone: Other DNA sequences within the sample encode an identical CDR3. This chain links TRBV7-8 with TRBJ2-7; 7 bases line up with TRBD2. The germline CDR1 and CDR2 sequences are SGHVS and FQNEAQ. The CDR3 has 15 residues. V was pared by 3 bases and J by 0 bases, with 5 bases of the junction left unmatched. This chain's CDR3 is CASSFGLADSYEQYF. CDR3 DNA sequence: TGTGCCAGCAGCTTTGGCCTAGCGGACTCCTACGAGCAGTACTTC.

V usage is TRBV11-2 and J usage is TRBJ2-3, with D uncertain. Germline CDR1 and CDR2: SGHAT and FQNNGV. Trimming pared 2 bases from V and 5 bases from J, leaving 14 bases between. The length of the CDR3 is 15 residues. CDR3 sequence: CASSLNHVRGDTQYF. CDR3 bases: TGTGCCAGCAGCTTAAATCATGTCAGAGGAGATACGCAGTATTTT.

This clone showed up just a few times. The CDR3 region has the DNA TGTGCCAGCTCCTTTACAGGGGGTGATCAGCCCCAGCATTTT. Protein: CASSFTGGDQPQHF. The V call is TRBV2, the J call TRBJ1-5; 8 bases are shared with TRBD1. Per the germline V gene, CDR1 is SNHLY and CDR2 is FYNNEI. V gave up 8 bases and J gave up 5 bases; unmatched junction bases: 8. The CDR3 spans 14 residues.

The chain has TRBV28 and TRBJ1-2; no reliable D call. Germline V CDR1 and CDR2: MDHEN, SYDVKM. The germline V and J ends were trimmed by 2 bases and 7 bases, with 11 bases remaining between them. The CDR3 spans 13 residues. The CDR3, as DNA: TGTGCCAGCAGTTTAGGAGGGAGGGCTGGCTACACCTTC. Translated, it gives CASSLGGRAGYTF.